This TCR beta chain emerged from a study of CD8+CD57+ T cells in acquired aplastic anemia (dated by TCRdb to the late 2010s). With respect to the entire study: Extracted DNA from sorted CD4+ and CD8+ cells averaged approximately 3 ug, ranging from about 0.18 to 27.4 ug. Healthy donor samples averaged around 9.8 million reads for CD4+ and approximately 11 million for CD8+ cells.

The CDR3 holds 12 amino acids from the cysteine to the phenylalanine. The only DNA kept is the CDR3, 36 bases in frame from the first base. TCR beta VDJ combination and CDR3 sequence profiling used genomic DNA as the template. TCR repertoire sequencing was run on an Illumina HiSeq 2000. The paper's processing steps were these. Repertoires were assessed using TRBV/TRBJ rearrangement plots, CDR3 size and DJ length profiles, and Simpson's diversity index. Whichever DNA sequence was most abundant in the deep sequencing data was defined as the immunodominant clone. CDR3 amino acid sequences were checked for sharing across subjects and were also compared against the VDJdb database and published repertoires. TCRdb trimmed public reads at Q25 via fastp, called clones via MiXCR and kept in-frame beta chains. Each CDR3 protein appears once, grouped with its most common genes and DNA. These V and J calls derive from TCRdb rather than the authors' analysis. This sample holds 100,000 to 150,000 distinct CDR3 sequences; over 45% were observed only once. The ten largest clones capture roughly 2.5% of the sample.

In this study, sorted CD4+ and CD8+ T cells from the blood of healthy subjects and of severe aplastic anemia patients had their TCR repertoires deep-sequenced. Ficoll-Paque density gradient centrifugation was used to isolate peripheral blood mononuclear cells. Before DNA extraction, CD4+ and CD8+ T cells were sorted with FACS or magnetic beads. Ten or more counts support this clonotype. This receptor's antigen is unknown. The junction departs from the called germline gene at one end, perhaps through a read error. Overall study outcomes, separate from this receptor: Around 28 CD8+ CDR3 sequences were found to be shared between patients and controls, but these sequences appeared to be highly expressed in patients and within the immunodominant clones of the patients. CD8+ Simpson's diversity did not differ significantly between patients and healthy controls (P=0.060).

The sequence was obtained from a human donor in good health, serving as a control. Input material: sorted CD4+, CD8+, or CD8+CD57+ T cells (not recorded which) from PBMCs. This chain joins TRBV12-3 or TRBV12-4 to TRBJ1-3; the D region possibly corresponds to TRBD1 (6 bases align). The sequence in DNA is TGTGCCAGCAATTTACAGGGCCACACCATATATTTT. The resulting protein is CASNLQGHTIYF.